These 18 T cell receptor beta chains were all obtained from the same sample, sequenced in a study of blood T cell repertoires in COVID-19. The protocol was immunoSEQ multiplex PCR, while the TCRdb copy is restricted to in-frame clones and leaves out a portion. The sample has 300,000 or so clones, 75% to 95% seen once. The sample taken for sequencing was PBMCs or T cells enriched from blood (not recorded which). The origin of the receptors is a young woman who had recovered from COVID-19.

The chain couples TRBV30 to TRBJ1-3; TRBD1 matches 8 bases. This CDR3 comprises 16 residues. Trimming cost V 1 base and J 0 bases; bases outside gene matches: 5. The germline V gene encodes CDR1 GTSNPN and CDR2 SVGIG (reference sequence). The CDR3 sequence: CAWSGKQGGSGNTIYF. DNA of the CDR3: TGTGCCTGGAGTGGCAAACAGGGGGGCTCTGGAAACACCATATATTTT.

In DNA, the CDR3 is TGTGCCAGCAGCTTAAGGGGGGAGGGCTACGAGCAGTACTTC. It is translated as CASSLRGEGYEQYF. This chain uses TRBV7-2 with TRBJ2-7; tentative D call: TRBD2 (7 bases). The V end was cut by 2 bases, the J end by 3 bases, with 11 bases between. CDR1 and CDR2 from the germline V gene are SGHTA and FQGNSA. CDR3 length: 14 amino acids.

CDR3 in DNA: TGTGCCAGCAGCCAGACCGGCACAGGCACTGAAGCTTTCTTT. Protein product: CASSQTGTGTEAFF. The chain employs TRBV7-6 and TRBJ1-1, with TRBD1 as a possible D gene (5 bases). Looked up from germline, CDR1 is SGHVS and CDR2 is FNYEAQ. The CDR3 contains 14 residues. The V and J ends lost 5 bases and 4 bases respectively, with 14 bases between them.

The CDR3 loop is CAWKPGTGVGYTF. The CDR3 DNA reads TGTGCCTGGAAACCCGGGACAGGGGTCGGCTACACCTTC. The chain recombines TRBV30 with TRBJ1-2; 10 positions agree with TRBD1. Germline values: CDR1 GTSNPN, CDR2 SVGIG (reference sequence). This CDR3 has 13 residues. Losses at the gene ends were 4 bases for V and 8 bases for J; bases not matched to a gene: 7.

CDR3 nucleotide sequence: TGTGCCAGCAGCTTGGCGGGAGGGCCAGGCGGAGATACGCAGTATTTT. Its protein is CASSLAGGPGGDTQYF. V gene TRBV11-2 combines with J gene TRBJ2-3; 9 nucleotides match TRBD2. The V gene's germline CDR1 is SGHAT and CDR2 FQNNGV. With V trimmed by 3 bases and J by 5 bases, 9 bases remained unmatched. The CDR3 is 16 residues long.

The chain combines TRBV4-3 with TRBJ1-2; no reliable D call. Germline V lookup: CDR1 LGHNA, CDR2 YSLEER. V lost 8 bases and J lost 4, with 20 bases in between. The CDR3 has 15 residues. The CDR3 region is CASHPSSGEGYGYTF. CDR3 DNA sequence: TGCGCCAGCCACCCCTCATCCGGGGAGGGCTATGGCTACACCTTC.

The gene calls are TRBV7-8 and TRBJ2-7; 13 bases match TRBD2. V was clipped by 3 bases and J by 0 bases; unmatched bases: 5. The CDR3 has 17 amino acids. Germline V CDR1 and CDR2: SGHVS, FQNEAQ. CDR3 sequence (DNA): TGTGCCAGCAGCTTGGGGGGACTAGCGGGGACCTCCTACGAGCAGTACTTC. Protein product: CASSLGGLAGTSYEQYF.

The CDR3 protein is CASSPETGRGEKLFF. DNA of the CDR3: TGTGCCAGTAGTCCAGAGACAGGAAGGGGTGAAAAACTGTTTTTT. This rearrangement joins TRBV19 to TRBJ1-4; D possibly corresponds to TRBD1 (6 bases). The germline CDR1 and CDR2 sequences are LNHDA and SQIVND (reference sequence). Trimming pared 5 bases from V and 7 bases from J, leaving 17 bases between. This CDR3 has 15 amino acids.

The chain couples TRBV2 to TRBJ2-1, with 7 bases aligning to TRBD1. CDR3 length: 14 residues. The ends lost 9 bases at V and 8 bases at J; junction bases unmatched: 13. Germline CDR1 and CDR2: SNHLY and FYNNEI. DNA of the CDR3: TGTGCCAGTAAACAGGGGTTAGGGTACGATGAGCAGTTCTTC. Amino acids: CASKQGLGYDEQFF.

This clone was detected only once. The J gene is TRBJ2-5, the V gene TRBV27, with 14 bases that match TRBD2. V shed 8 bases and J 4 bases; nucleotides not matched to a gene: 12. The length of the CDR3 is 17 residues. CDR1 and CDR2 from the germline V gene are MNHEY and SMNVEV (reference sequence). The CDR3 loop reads CASPSLGLAGVGETQYF. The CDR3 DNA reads TGTGCCAGCCCTTCCTTGGGACTAGCGGGAGTTGGAGAGACCCAGTACTTC.

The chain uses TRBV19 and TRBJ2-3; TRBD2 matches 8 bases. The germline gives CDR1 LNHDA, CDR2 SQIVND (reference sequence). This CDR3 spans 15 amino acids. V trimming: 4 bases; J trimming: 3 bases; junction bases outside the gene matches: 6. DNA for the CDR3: TGTGCCAGTAGTACCCTCGGGGGGGCGACAGATACGCAGTATTTT. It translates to CASSTLGGATDTQYF.

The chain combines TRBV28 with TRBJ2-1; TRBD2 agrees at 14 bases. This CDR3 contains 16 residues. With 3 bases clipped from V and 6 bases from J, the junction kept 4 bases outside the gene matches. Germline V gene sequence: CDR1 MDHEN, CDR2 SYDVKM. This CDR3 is CASSFLGLAGGNEQFF. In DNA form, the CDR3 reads TGTGCCAGCAGTTTTTTAGGACTAGCGGGAGGCAATGAGCAGTTCTTC.

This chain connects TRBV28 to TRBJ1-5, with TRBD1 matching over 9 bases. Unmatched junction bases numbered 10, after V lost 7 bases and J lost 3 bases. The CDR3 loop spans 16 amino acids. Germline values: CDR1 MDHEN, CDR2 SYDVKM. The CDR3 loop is CASTRRGQGANQPQHF. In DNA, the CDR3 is TGTGCCAGCACCAGGCGGGGACAGGGTGCCAATCAGCCCCAGCATTTT.

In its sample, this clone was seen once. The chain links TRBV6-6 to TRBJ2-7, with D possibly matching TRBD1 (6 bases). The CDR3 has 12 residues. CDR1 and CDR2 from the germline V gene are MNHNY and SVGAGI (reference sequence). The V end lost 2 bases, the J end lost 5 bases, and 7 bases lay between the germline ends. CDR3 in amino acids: CASSYGQNEQYF. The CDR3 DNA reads TGTGCCAGCAGTTACGGACAGAACGAGCAGTACTTC.

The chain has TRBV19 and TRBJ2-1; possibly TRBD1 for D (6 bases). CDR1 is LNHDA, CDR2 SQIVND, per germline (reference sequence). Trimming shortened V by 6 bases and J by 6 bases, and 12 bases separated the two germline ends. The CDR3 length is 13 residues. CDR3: CASSKDSFNEQFF. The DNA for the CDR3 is TGTGCCAGTAGCAAGGACAGTTTCAATGAGCAGTTCTTC.

CDR3 sequence reads: CASSNRDRDRSPLHF. CDR3 sequence (DNA): TGCGCCAGCAGCAACCGGGACAGGGATCGTTCACCCCTCCACTTT. J is TRBJ1-6 and V is TRBV5-1; TRBD1 matches at 9 bases. The CDR3 length is 15 residues. Germline-derived CDR1 and CDR2 are SGHRS and YFSETQ. V was clipped by 4 bases and J by 9 bases; unmatched bases: 8.

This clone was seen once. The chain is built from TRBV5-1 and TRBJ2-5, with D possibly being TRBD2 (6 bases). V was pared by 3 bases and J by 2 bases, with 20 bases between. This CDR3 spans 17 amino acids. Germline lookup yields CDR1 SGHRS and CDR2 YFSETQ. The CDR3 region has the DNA TGCGCCAGCAGCTCCACTCCGGGACGCGGGAAACAAGAGACCCAGTACTTC. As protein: CASSSTPGRGKQETQYF.

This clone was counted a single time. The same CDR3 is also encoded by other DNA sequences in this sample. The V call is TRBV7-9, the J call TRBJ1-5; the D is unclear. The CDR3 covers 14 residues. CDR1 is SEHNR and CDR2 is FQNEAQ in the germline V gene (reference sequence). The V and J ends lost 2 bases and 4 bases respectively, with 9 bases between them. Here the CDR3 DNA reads TGTGCCAGCAGCTTAACGGGGAGTAATCAGCCCCAGCATTTT. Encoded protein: CASSLTGSNQPQHF.